The 29 T cell receptor beta chains presented below share a single source sample, sequenced in a study of OX40 agonist ivuxolimab in advanced cancers. The method was immunoSEQ multiplex PCR; TCRdb's version includes in-frame clones alone and lacks a portion of them. The data hold about 69,000 clones, with 80% to 85% observed a single time. The specimen was CD4+ or CD8+ T cells sorted from blood, collected in a trial of the OX40 agonist ivuxolimab. These receptors were collected from an adult with an advanced solid tumor such as melanoma, head and neck, liver or kidney cancer.

The chain couples TRBV11-2 to TRBJ2-1, with D tentatively TRBD2 (7 bases). Germline V CDR1 and CDR2: SGHAT, FQNNGV. The length of the CDR3 is 15 residues. V lost 5 bases and J lost 0, with 11 bases in between. The CDR3 sequence: CASSPAGASYNEQFF. CDR3 DNA sequence: TGTGCCAGCAGCCCCGCGGGGGCCTCCTACAATGAGCAGTTCTTC.

The J gene is TRBJ1-5, the V gene TRBV7-9; D unresolved. V lost 4 bases and J lost 2, with 12 bases in between. The CDR3 has 15 residues. Germline V gives CDR1 SEHNR, CDR2 FQNEAQ (reference sequence). In nucleotides, the CDR3 is TGTGCCAGCAGCTCCTCCGGGAACCGCAATCAGCCCCAGCATTTT. As protein: CASSSSGNRNQPQHF. The full variable domain, its missing parts supplied by reference TRBV7-9 and TRBJ1-5, is DTGVSQNPRHKITKRGQNVTFRCDPISEHNRLYWYRQTLGQGPEFLTYFQNEAQLEKSRLLSDRFSAERPKGSFSTLEIQRTEQGDSAMYLCASSSSGNRNQPQHFGDGTRLSIL.

The chain has TRBV1 and TRBJ1-5; the listed D gene, TRBD1, was not tested against the DNA. TRBV1 is annotated as a pseudogene. The CDR3 has 14 amino acids. The CDR3 DNA follows: TGCACCAGCAGCCAAGATAGGGGATATCAGCCCCAGCATTTT. Its translation is CTSSQDRGYQPQHF.

This clone came up a few times. This rearrangement joins TRBV30 to TRBJ1-5, with D perhaps matching TRBD1 (6 bases). V was shortened by 4 bases and J by 3 bases, with 16 bases between the two germline ends. This CDR3 has 15 amino acids. Germline V gene data show CDR1 as GTSNPN and CDR2 as SVGIG (reference sequence). The CDR3 is CAWTQSTGLNQPQHF. CDR3 nucleotides: TGTGCCTGGACTCAATCGACAGGCCTCAATCAGCCCCAGCATTTT. Based on the CDR3 plus reference TRBV30 and TRBJ1-5, the full variable domain is SQTIHQWPATLVQPVGSPLSLECTVEGTSNPNLYWYRQAAGRGLQLLFYSVGIGQISSEVPQNLSASRPQDRQFILSSKKLLLSDSGFYLCAWTQSTGLNQPQHFGDGTRLSIL.

V is TRBV2 and J is TRBJ2-7; no definite D call. CDR3 length: 12 residues. Trimming took 4 bases from V and 3 from J, leaving 7 bases between them. The germline V gene encodes CDR1 SNHLY and CDR2 FYNNEI. The CDR3 reads CASSADHYEQYF. CDR3 nucleotide sequence: TGTGCCAGCAGTGCGGACCACTACGAGCAGTACTTC.

This clone showed up just a few times. The chain carries TRBV30 and TRBJ1-4, with 10 bases that match TRBD1. Trimming removed 0 bases from V and 8 bases from J; junction bases left unmatched: 6. The CDR3 spans 15 residues. Germline loops: CDR1 GTSNPN, CDR2 SVGIG (reference sequence). The CDR3 coding sequence is TGTGCCTGGAGTGTACCCGGGACAGGGGTGGAAAAACTGTTTTTT. This translates into CAWSVPGTGVEKLFF. The entire variable domain, with the rest obtained from reference TRBV30 and TRBJ1-4, is as follows: SQTIHQWPATLVQPVGSPLSLECTVEGTSNPNLYWYRQAAGRGLQLLFYSVGIGQISSEVPQNLSASRPQDRQFILSSKKLLLSDSGFYLCAWSVPGTGVEKLFFGSGTQLSVL.

CDR3 in DNA: TGTGCCAGCAGGGGCCCCTACAGGGGGGCCGAGCAGTACTTC. Protein sequence: CASRGPYRGAEQYF. The chain joins TRBV2 to TRBJ2-7, with TRBD1 identical over 8 bases. The CDR3 is 14 residues long. Unmatched junction bases numbered 10, after V lost 6 bases and J lost 6 bases. Per germline, CDR1 SNHLY and CDR2 FYNNEI.

This clone has more than one count but fewer than ten. This chain uses TRBV27 with TRBJ1-3, with no clear D. Trimming cost V 6 bases and J 5 bases, with 14 bases left between them. Germline-derived CDR1 and CDR2 are MNHEY and SMNVEV (reference sequence). The CDR3 spans 14 residues. The DNA of the CDR3 is TGTGCCAGCAGCCAGGCAGGAGCCCGAAACACCATATATTTT. Protein product: CASSQAGARNTIYF.

The chain recombines TRBV19 with TRBJ2-2; D not certain. V lost 6 bases and J 1 base, leaving 15 bases between the germline ends. The CDR3 extends over 16 amino acids. From germline, CDR1 is LNHDA and CDR2 SQIVND (reference sequence). As DNA, the CDR3 is TGTGCCAGTAGCACAACAGCCGGCAGGAACACCGGGGAGCTGTTTTTT. Amino acid sequence: CASSTTAGRNTGELFF.

The rearrangement uses TRBV11-2 and TRBJ2-3; D is unclear. This CDR3 spans 14 amino acids. The germline gives CDR1 SGHAT, CDR2 FQNNGV. V was pared by 3 bases and J by 3 bases, with 10 bases between. The DNA of the CDR3 is TGTGCCAGCAGCTTTTCAGCGCAAACAGATACGCAGTATTTT. Protein sequence: CASSFSAQTDTQYF.

The chain employs TRBV28 and TRBJ1-2; D gene ambiguous. Trimming shortened V by 7 bases and J by 2 bases, and 14 bases separated the two germline ends. This CDR3 has 14 amino acids. Germline V gene data show CDR1 as MDHEN and CDR2 as SYDVKM. The DNA of the CDR3 is TGTGCCAGCAAATGGGGTGATAAAAACTATGGCTACACCTTC. Amino acid sequence: CASKWGDKNYGYTF.

The chain recombines TRBV5-1 with TRBJ2-7; 10 bases line up with TRBD1. V lost 3 bases to trimming and J lost 3 bases; unmatched junction nucleotides: 12. This CDR3 comprises 17 residues. Per the germline V gene, CDR1 is SGHRS and CDR2 is YFSETQ. The CDR3 nucleotides are TGCGCCAGCAGCTCGAGACCCGGGACAGGGGCGAACTACGAGCAGTACTTC. As protein: CASSSRPGTGANYEQYF.

The chain couples TRBV7-2 to TRBJ2-1; 10 nucleotides agree with TRBD2. The CDR3 covers 16 residues. The V gene end was trimmed by 5 bases and the J gene end by 5 bases; junction bases not matched to a gene: 9. Germline V gene lookup returns CDR1 SGHTA and CDR2 FQGNSA. The CDR3 nucleotides are TGTGCCAGCAGCCCCACCGCTAGCGGGAGTGACAATGAGCAGTTCTTC. This encodes CASSPTASGSDNEQFF.

This clone came up once. For the CDR3, the DNA is TGCGCCAGTAGAATCAGCACAGATACGCAGTATTTT. It yields the protein CASRISTDTQYF. The rearrangement joins TRBV5-1 to TRBJ2-3, with D unresolved. This CDR3 is 12 amino acids long. With 8 bases removed from V and 0 bases from J, the gap between germline ends came to 7 bases. Germline loops: CDR1 SGHRS, CDR2 YFSETQ.

The rearrangement uses TRBV6-6 and TRBJ2-3; D is unresolved. Deletions cut 0 bases from V and 14 bases from J, with 15 bases between. The CDR3 has 13 amino acids. Germline V gene sequence: CDR1 MNHNY, CDR2 SVGAGI (reference sequence). CDR3 loop: CASSYSKPGFTYF. In DNA, the CDR3 is TGTGCCAGCAGTTACTCGAAGCCGGGTTTCACGTATTTT.

V usage is TRBV14 and J usage is TRBJ2-5; tentatively, D is TRBD1 or TRBD2 (5 bases each). Germline CDR1 and CDR2: SGHDN and FVKESK. The CDR3 sequence is 15 residues long. The germline V and J ends were trimmed by 1 base and 5 bases, with 14 bases remaining between them. The CDR3 region has the DNA TGTGCCAGCAGCCAAGCTCGAGGGGCCCGGGAGACCCAGTACTTC. It specifies CASSQARGARETQYF.

The V call is TRBV5-1, the J call TRBJ1-4; tentative D call: TRBD1 (5 bases). This CDR3 is built from 12 residues. The germline V gene encodes CDR1 SGHRS and CDR2 YFSETQ. V was shortened by 1 base and J by 7 bases, with 5 bases between the two germline ends. CDR3 loop: CASSLRGEKLFF. CDR3 coding DNA: TGCGCCAGCAGCTTGAGGGGTGAAAAACTGTTTTTT.

V gene TRBV7-3 combines with J gene TRBJ2-2; TRBD2 agrees at 11 bases. The CDR3 is made up of 18 amino acids. After removal of 5 bases from V and 5 bases from J, the junction contained 13 bases not matched to a gene. Germline V CDR1 and CDR2: SGHTA, FQGTGA. CDR3 bases: TGTGCCAGCAGCCCCCGGGTAGCGGGGGGGCGTACTACCGGGGAGCTGTTTTTT. Protein product: CASSPRVAGGRTTGELFF.

V gene TRBV28 combines with J gene TRBJ2-1, with 7 bases aligning to TRBD2. Germline CDR1 is MDHEN and CDR2 is SYDVKM. After removal of 7 bases from V and 4 bases from J, the junction contained 10 bases not matched to a gene. CDR3 size: 15 residues. In DNA form, the CDR3 reads TGTGCCAGCACCCCGGGTAGCGGGCCTTACAATGAGCAGTTCTTC. Encoded protein: CASTPGSGPYNEQFF.

The chain combines TRBV4-1 with TRBJ2-7, with 7 positions matching TRBD2. The CDR3 contains 14 residues. Germline V gene data show CDR1 as MGHRA and CDR2 as YSYEKL. V shed 3 bases, J shed 7 bases, and the junction held 9 bases outside the gene matches. This CDR3 is CASSHGTTLGEQYF. CDR3 nucleotide sequence: TGCGCCAGCAGCCACGGGACTACCCTGGGGGAGCAGTACTTC.

The genes are TRBV5-6 and TRBJ2-5, with D tentatively TRBD1 or TRBD2 (5 bases each). The CDR3 is 13 residues long. V lost 0 bases and J 4 bases, leaving 7 bases between the germline ends. Germline lookup yields CDR1 SGHDT and CDR2 YYEEEE. CDR3 sequence: CASSLAGGETQYF. Written as DNA, the CDR3 is TGTGCCAGCAGCTTGGCTGGGGGAGAGACCCAGTACTTC.

J is TRBJ2-7 and V is TRBV15; D is possibly TRBD1 (8 bases). This CDR3 has 15 amino acids. Trimming took 4 bases from V and 5 from J, leaving 18 bases between them. CDR1 and CDR2 (germline): LNHNV, YYDKDF (reference sequence). The CDR3: CATSTSGGDRHEQYF. In nucleotides, the CDR3 is TGTGCCACCAGCACCTCAGGGGGGGACAGGCACGAGCAGTACTTC.

The DNA of the CDR3 is TGTGCCAGCAGTTTATATGGTAGGAACACTGAAGCTTTCTTT. The encoded protein is CASSLYGRNTEAFF. J is TRBJ1-1 and V is TRBV28, with D unresolved. Trimming cost V 1 base and J 1 base, with 7 bases left between them. This CDR3 spans 14 amino acids. CDR1 is MDHEN and CDR2 is SYDVKM in the germline V gene. Drawing the rest from reference TRBV28 and TRBJ1-1, the complete variable domain is DVKVTQSSRYLVKRTGEKVFLECVQDMDHENMFWYRQDPGLGLRLIYFSYDVKMKEKGDIPEGYSVSREKKERFSLILESASTNQTSMYLCASSLYGRNTEAFFGQGTRLTVV.

This clone was picked up one time. V and J are TRBV2 and TRBJ2-3; D gene uncertain. V dropped 8 bases and J dropped 9 bases, with 12 bases sitting between them. This CDR3 comprises 11 residues. Germline V gene lookup returns CDR1 SNHLY and CDR2 FYNNEI. Here the CDR3 DNA reads TGTGCCAGCTACGATGGCAAGACGCAGTATTTT. Translation: CASYDGKTQYF. Based on the CDR3 plus reference TRBV2 and TRBJ2-3, the full variable domain is EPEVTQTPSHQVTQMGQEVILRCVPISNHLYFYWYRQILGQKVEFLVSFYNNEISEKSEIFDDQFSVERPDGSNFTLKIRSTKLEDSAMYFCASYDGKTQYFGPGTRLTVL.

J is TRBJ1-2 and V is TRBV7-9; no firm D call. V was trimmed by 2 bases and J by 4 bases, leaving 5 bases between them. The CDR3 has 12 amino acids. Germline loops: CDR1 SEHNR, CDR2 FQNEAQ (reference sequence). In DNA, the CDR3 is TGTGCCAGCAGCTTACAGATCTATGGCTACACCTTC. It codes for CASSLQIYGYTF.

In DNA, the CDR3 is TGTGCCAGCAGTTTACGCCCCGGGCAGCACAATGAGCAGTTCTTC. Residues: CASSLRPGQHNEQFF. The chain recombines TRBV27 with TRBJ2-1; D not resolved. This CDR3 region has 15 residues. Germline loops: CDR1 MNHEY, CDR2 SMNVEV (reference sequence). The ends were cut back, 2 bases at V and 5 bases at J, with 13 bases in the middle.

The table lists this clone with a few counts. The chain carries TRBV7-2 and TRBJ2-1; 16 bases agree with TRBD2. Germline CDR1 reads SGHTA; CDR2 reads FQGNSA. With 5 bases clipped from V and 0 bases from J, the junction kept 4 bases outside the gene matches. This CDR3 has 18 residues. In nucleotides, the CDR3 is TGTGCCAGCAGCATGGGACTAGCGGGGGGGTACTCCTACAATGAGCAGTTCTTC. This encodes CASSMGLAGGYSYNEQFF.

The table lists this clone with many counts. This chain links TRBV30 with TRBJ1-4, with D unresolved. Per germline, CDR1 GTSNPN and CDR2 SVGIG (reference sequence). The ends were cut back, 0 bases at V and 8 bases at J, with 7 bases in the middle. The CDR3 is 12 residues long. In nucleotides, the CDR3 is TGTGCCTGGAGTGTACTGCAAGAAAAACTGTTTTTT. Its protein product is CAWSVLQEKLFF.

The gene calls are TRBV29-1 and TRBJ1-1, with D possibly being TRBD1 (6 bases). V gave up 7 bases and J gave up 3 bases, with 15 bases separating them. The CDR3 contains 13 residues. Germline V gene lookup returns CDR1 SQVTM and CDR2 ANQGSEA. For the CDR3, the DNA is TGCAGCGGGCAGAAGCAGGGGTACACTGAAGCTTTCTTT. Translating it yields CSGQKQGYTEAFF.